The 25 T cell receptor gamma chains given below trace back to one sample, sequenced in a study of γδ T cells in repeated Plasmodium falciparum infection. Gammadelta T cells were flow-sorted from PBMC into Vgamma9/Vdelta2+ and Vdelta2-negative populations for bulk analysis. TCRdb re-called clones from the multiplex PCR reads via CATT. There are 27,000 or so gamma-chain clones in the sample; approximately 1.4% occur only once, and roughly a fifth lies in the top ten. The material sequenced was gamma-delta T cells from blood. The receptors derive from a pool of human donors (malaria-infected and uninfected, not separated).

This clone was seen a few times. A far larger clone is only one base removed, so a read error is likely. Other nucleotide sequences from this sample produce the same CDR3. The genes are TRGV9 and TRGJP. TCRdb is silent on the J gene; assignment here came from matching the DNA to germline. The germline CDR1 and CDR2 sequences are GITISATS and ISYDGTV (reference sequence). CDR3 length: 18 amino acids. This CDR3 reads CALWEVGGQELGKKIKVF. The DNA of the CDR3 is TGTGCCTTGTGGGAGGTTGGGGGGCAAGAATTGGGCAAAAAAATCAAGGTATTT.

About this clone itself: This DNA's translation and the protein TCRdb lists, from a much larger clone, do not match at residue 5, likely due to a read error; the protein shown is translated from the DNA. This chain links TRGV9 with TRGJP1. No J gene was available from TCRdb, and it was assigned here by a germline match of the DNA. The CDR3 covers 17 residues. Germline CDR1 is GITISATS and CDR2 is ISYDGTV (reference sequence). In DNA, the CDR3 is TGTGCCTTGTGGGGGGTGCACAATCGGTCCACTGGTTGGTTCAAGATATTT. This codes for CALWGVHNRSTGWFKIF.

This clone has a handful of counts. The protein recorded in TCRdb matches a much larger clone and deviates from this DNA's translation at residue 10, suggesting a read error; the protein here is obtained by translating the DNA. No J gene was assigned, while the V gene was called as TRGV8. Per germline, CDR1 VENAVY and CDR2 YDSYNSRV. The CDR3 is 13 amino acids. The CDR3 region is CATWHLNYYNKLF. Here the CDR3 DNA reads TGTGCCACCTGGCACTTGAATTATTATAATAAACTCTTT.

This clone was recorded a few times. A far bigger clonotype differs at one base, so this is likely a read error. The chain joins TRGV9 to TRGJ1 or TRGJ2. As TCRdb names no J gene, one was assigned here on the basis of a DNA match to germline. CDR3 length equals 11 residues. CDR1 GITISATS and CDR2 ISYDGTV come from the germline V gene (reference sequence). CDR3: CALWATYKKLF. DNA of the CDR3: TGCGCCTTGTGGGCGACATATAAGAAACTCTTT.

This clone showed up just a few times. This rearrangement joins TRGV3 to TRGJ1 or TRGJ2. Here the J gene came from matching the DNA to germline, since TCRdb omits it. CDR1 VTNTFY and CDR2 YDVSTARD come from the germline V gene (reference sequence). The CDR3 is made up of 12 amino acids. J gave up 11 bases and V 1 base, and 8 bases lay outside the gene matches. Here the CDR3 DNA reads TGTGCCACCTGGGACAGCTGGGGGCAGAAACTCTTT. Residues: CATWDSWGQKLF.

In this sample, this clone turned up many times. This DNA translates differently at residue 6 from the TCRdb protein, which is that of a much larger clone; a read error is likely, and the protein shown is the DNA's own translation. The chain links TRGV4 to TRGJ1 or TRGJ2. TCRdb gives no J gene; it was assigned here by matching the DNA to germline. Per the germline V gene, CDR1 is EGSTGY and CDR2 is YDSYTSSV. The CDR3 length is 12 residues. V lost 4 bases and J lost 6; bases outside the gene matches: 6. CDR3 region: CATWEGGYKKLF. The CDR3 DNA sequence: TGTGCCACCTGGGAAGGCGGTTATAAGAAACTCTTT.

This clone was counted many times. The V call is TRGV9, the J call TRGJP. Trimming took 2 bases from V and 7 from J; bases not matched to a gene: 5. This CDR3 comprises 16 residues. The germline V gene has CDR1 GITISATS and CDR2 ISYDGTV (reference sequence). The CDR3: CALWEGGELGKKIKVF. For the CDR3, the DNA is TGTGCCTTGTGGGAGGGCGGGGAGTTGGGCAAAAAAATCAAGGTATTT.

In its sample, this clone is medium-sized (0.01 to 0.1%). This same CDR3 is encoded by further DNA sequences in the sample. The V and J genes are TRGV4 and TRGJ1 or TRGJ2. The CDR3 is 13 amino acids. Germline V gene data show CDR1 as EGSTGY and CDR2 as YDSYTSSV. The ends lost 0 bases at V and 5 bases at J; junction bases unmatched: 4. CDR3 amino acids: CATWDGPHYKKLF. The CDR3 bases are TGTGCCACCTGGGATGGGCCTCATTATAAGAAACTCTTT.

A remark on this clone: A far larger clone is only one base removed, so a read error is likely. This same CDR3 is encoded by further DNA sequences in the sample. The J gene is uncalled and the V gene is TRGV3. This CDR3 contains 13 residues. CDR1 is VTNTFY and CDR2 is YDVSTARD in the germline V gene (reference sequence). CDR3 sequence: CATWDRGYYKKLF. CDR3 nucleotide sequence: TGTGCCACCTGGGACAGGGGTTATTATAAGAAGCTCTTT.

At least ten counts were recorded for this clone. A far larger clone is just one base off, so this is likely a read error. Distinct nucleotide sequences in the sample also encode this CDR3. The rearrangement uses TRGV8 and TRGJ1 or TRGJ2. The CDR3 extends over 15 amino acids. Germline V gives CDR1 VENAVY, CDR2 YDSYNSRV. The ends lost 2 bases at V and 6 bases at J; junction bases unmatched: 13. CDR3 protein: CATWDKKELSYKKLF. The CDR3 DNA follows: TGTGCCACCTGGGATAAGAAGGAGTTAAGTTATAAGAAACTCTTT.

The sample holds many counts of this clone. This chain connects TRGV2 to TRGJP1. The J gene, not given by TCRdb, was assigned here from a germline match of the nucleotide sequence. The CDR3 spans 14 residues. After removal of 1 base from V and 3 bases from J, the junction contained 2 bases not matched to a gene. Germline-derived CDR1 and CDR2 are EGSNGY and YDSYNSKV. The CDR3 loop is CATWDGPTGWFKIF. The CDR3 DNA sequence: TGTGCCACCTGGGACGGCCCCACTGGTTGGTTCAAGATATTT.

This clone has just a few counts. This sequence is one base from a far larger clone and is likely a read error. The same CDR3 also results from other DNA sequences found in this sample. The chain links TRGV2 to TRGJ1 or TRGJ2. The J gene was missing in TCRdb and was found by matching the end of the DNA to germline. The CDR3 extends over 12 amino acids. Germline CDR1 EGSNGY, CDR2 YDSYNSKV. J gave up 10 bases and V 0 bases, and 6 bases lay outside the gene matches. This CDR3 reads CATWDGEVKKLF. The CDR3 DNA sequence: TGTGCCACCTGGGACGGGGAGGTGAAGAAACTCTTT.

This clone has just a few counts. TCRdb shows a much larger clone's protein in place of this DNA's translation, and the two differ at residue 9, likely through a read error; the protein shown is translated from the DNA. V gene TRGV9 combines with J gene TRGJ1 or TRGJ2. In the absence of a J gene in TCRdb, the DNA was matched to germline to assign it here. Germline V gene data show CDR1 as GITISATS and CDR2 as ISYDGTV (reference sequence). The CDR3 contains 12 residues. CDR3 coding DNA: TGTGCCTTGTGGAAACCGTATTATAGGAAACTCTTT. This gives the protein CALWKPYYRKLF.

The J gene is TRGJP1, the V gene TRGV4. Since TCRdb gives no J gene, matching the DNA to germline was used here to assign it. The CDR3 consists of 14 residues. Germline CDR1 and CDR2: EGSTGY and YDSYTSSV. Losses at the gene ends were 6 bases for V and 4 bases for J; bases not matched to a gene: 8. CDR3 sequence reads: CATWIMGTGWFKIF. Written as DNA, the CDR3 is TGTGCCACCTGGATAATGGGCACTGGTTGGTTCAAGATATTT.

This clone was detected many times. TCRdb lists the protein of a much larger clone for this DNA, which differs at residue 7, so this is likely a read error; the protein given here is translated from the DNA itself. The chain carries TRGV9 and TRGJP. The J gene, left out of TCRdb, was set here by checking the DNA against germline. The CDR3 contains 18 residues. Germline loops: CDR1 GITISATS, CDR2 ISYDGTV (reference sequence). V lost 4 bases and J lost 3; bases outside the gene matches: 9. CDR3 residues: CALWDSSQQELGKKIKVF. For the CDR3, the DNA is TGTGCCTTGTGGGACTCAAGCCAGCAAGAGTTGGGCAAAAAAATCAAGGTATTT.

In its sample, this clone was seen many times. TCRdb's entry gives the protein of a much larger clone, which mismatches this DNA's translation at residue 7, likely from a read error; the protein reported here is translated from the DNA. This rearrangement joins TRGV2 to TRGJ1 or TRGJ2. Germline V CDR1 and CDR2: EGSNGY, YDSYNSKV. The junction had 9 bases not matched to a gene; V was cut back by 1 base and J by 0 bases. The CDR3 runs 16 residues. In nucleotides, the CDR3 is TGTGCCACCTGGGACGGAGTCCTTCCGAATTATTATAAGAAACTCTTT. The encoded protein is CATWDGVLPNYYKKLF.

This clone was recorded at least ten times. The rearrangement links TRGV2 to TRGJ1 or TRGJ2. CDR3 length equals 13 residues. Germline-derived CDR1 and CDR2 are EGSNGY and YDSYNSKV. V was clipped by 3 bases and J by 4 bases; unmatched bases: 6. The CDR3 coding sequence is TGTGCCACCTGGGACCGACTGTATTATAAGAAACTCTTT. Protein sequence: CATWDRLYYKKLF.

Of note for this clone: The TCRdb record carries a much larger clone's protein, which differs from this DNA's translation at residue 11; a read error is the likely cause, and the protein listed here is the DNA translation. V gene assignment gives TRGV9, but the J gene was left uncalled. The CDR3 consists of 13 residues. Germline assignment: CDR1 GITISATS and CDR2 ISYDGTV (reference sequence). This CDR3 reads CALWDPNYYKRLF. The CDR3 coding sequence is TGTGCCTTGTGGGATCCGAATTATTATAAGAGACTCTTT.

A remark on this clone: The TCRdb record carries a much larger clone's protein, which differs from this DNA's translation at residue 4; a read error is the likely cause, and the protein listed here is the DNA translation. This rearrangement joins TRGV8 to TRGJ1 or TRGJ2. Here the J gene was assigned by germline matching of the DNA, as TCRdb has none. Germline CDR1 VENAVY, CDR2 YDSYNSRV. The length of the CDR3 is 11 residues. In DNA form, the CDR3 reads TGTGCCACCCGGGATAGTGATAAGAAACTCTTT. Translation gives CATRDSDKKLF.

This clone was seen more than once but under ten times. TCRdb shows a much larger clone's protein in place of this DNA's translation, and the two differ at residue 3, likely through a read error; the protein shown is translated from the DNA. The V gene is TRGV3, the J gene TRGJP1. CDR3 length: 12 residues. Looked up from germline, CDR1 is VTNTFY and CDR2 is YDVSTARD (reference sequence). DNA of the CDR3: TGTGCCCCCTGGGACAGCCGTTGGTTCAAGATATTT. Amino acid sequence: CAPWDSRWFKIF.

Ten or more counts support this clone. A far larger clone differs by one base, so this is likely a read error. Additional DNA sequences in this sample encode the identical CDR3. The V gene reported is TRGV2; the J gene is uncalled. CDR3 length: 13 residues. The V gene's germline CDR1 is EGSNGY and CDR2 YDSYNSKV. The CDR3 is CATWDGTRGQLFF. The CDR3 DNA sequence: TGTGCCACCTGGGACGGGACCAGGGGCCAGTTGTTCTTC.

A note on this clone: A read error likely explains why the TCRdb protein, taken from a much larger clone, differs from this DNA's translation at residue 3; the protein shown is translated from the DNA. The chain combines TRGV3 with TRGJ1 or TRGJ2. TCRdb lists no J gene, so it was determined here by aligning the DNA to germline. There are 13 residues in the CDR3. From germline, CDR1 is VTNTFY and CDR2 YDVSTARD (reference sequence). CDR3 residues: CAPWDGLHYKKLF. Written as DNA, the CDR3 is TGTGCCCCCTGGGACGGCCTTCATTATAAGAAACTCTTT.

At least ten counts were recorded for this clone. The CDR3 DNA reads as TGTGCCACCTGGGACGTATATTATAAGAAACTCTTT. It is translated as CATWDVYYKKLF. The chain employs TRGV2 and TRGJ1 or TRGJ2. Germline lookup yields CDR1 EGSNGY and CDR2 YDSYNSKV. V lost 2 bases to trimming and J lost 4 bases; unmatched junction nucleotides: 2. CDR3 length: 12 amino acids.

Comments on this clone: TCRdb records a much larger clone's protein for this DNA, with a difference at residue 7 that likely arises from a read error; the protein given is the translation of the DNA. The chain uses TRGV8 and TRGJ1 or TRGJ2. In the absence of a J gene in TCRdb, the DNA was matched to germline to assign it here. Germline loops: CDR1 VENAVY, CDR2 YDSYNSRV. V lost 4 bases to trimming and J lost 4 bases; unmatched junction nucleotides: 7. The length of the CDR3 is 13 residues. The CDR3 sequence is CATWEPGYYKKLF. CDR3 coding DNA: TGTGCCACCTGGGAGCCCGGGTATTATAAGAAACTCTTT.

On this clone: A much larger clone lies one base from this, so it may be a read error. The rearrangement joins TRGV8 to TRGJ1 or TRGJ2. The J gene was not available in TCRdb and was assigned here by matching the DNA to germline segments. The CDR3 length is 16 residues. CDR1 VENAVY and CDR2 YDSYNSRV come from the germline V gene. V lost 4 bases, J lost 3 bases, and 15 bases stayed unmatched. CDR3 in DNA: TGTGCCACCTGGGAGATACGCCTAGTATGTTATTATAAGAAACTCTTT. It codes for CATWEIRLVCYYKKLF.